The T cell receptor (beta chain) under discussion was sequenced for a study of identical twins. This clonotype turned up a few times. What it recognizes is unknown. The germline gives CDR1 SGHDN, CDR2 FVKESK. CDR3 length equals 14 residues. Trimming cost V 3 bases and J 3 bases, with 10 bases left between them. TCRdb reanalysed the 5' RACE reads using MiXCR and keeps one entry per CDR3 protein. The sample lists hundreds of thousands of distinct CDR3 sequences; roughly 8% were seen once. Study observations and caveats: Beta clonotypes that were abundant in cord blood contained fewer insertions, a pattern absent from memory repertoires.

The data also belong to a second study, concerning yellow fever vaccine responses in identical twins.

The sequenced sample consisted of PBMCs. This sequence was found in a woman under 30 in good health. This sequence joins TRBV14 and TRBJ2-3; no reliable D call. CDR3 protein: CASSHYYQTDTQYF. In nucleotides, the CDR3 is TGTGCCAGCAGCCACTACTACCAGACAGATACGCAGTATTTT.